This T cell receptor beta chain was identified during a study of shared clonotypes between healthy human individuals. Per germline, CDR1 KGHSH and CDR2 LQKENI. V shed 5 bases and J shed 9 bases, with 13 bases lying between them. The CDR3 is 12 residues long. The table came from immunoSEQ multiplex PCR; TCRdb's copy has only in-frame clones and leaves some out. The sample has around 530,000 clones, roughly 79% seen once. This chain uses TRBV18 with TRBJ2-5; D remains ambiguous. The sequencing input was PBMCs. This receptor was taken from a woman aged 35 to 49 in good health. Some clones in this sample may be carry-over from other donors' samples. The CDR3 DNA reads as TGTGCCAGCTCAGACCTCCAGGAACCCCAGTACTTC. It encodes CASSDLQEPQYF.